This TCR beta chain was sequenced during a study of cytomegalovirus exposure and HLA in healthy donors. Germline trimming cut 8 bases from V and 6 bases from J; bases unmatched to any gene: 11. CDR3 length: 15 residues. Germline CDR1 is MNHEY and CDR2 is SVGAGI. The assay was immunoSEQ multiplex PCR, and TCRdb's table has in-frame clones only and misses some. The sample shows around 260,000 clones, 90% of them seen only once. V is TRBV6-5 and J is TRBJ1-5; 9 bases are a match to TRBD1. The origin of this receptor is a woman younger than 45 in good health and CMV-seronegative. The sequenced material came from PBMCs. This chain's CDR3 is CASGVRGTGFQPQHF. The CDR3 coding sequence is TGTGCCAGCGGCGTACGTGGGACAGGGTTTCAGCCCCAGCATTTT.